The source of this T cell receptor beta chain is a study of response to subunit inactivated influenza vaccine. Study results and caveats: Authors suggested that a seasonal influenza vaccination recruits few new T cells each time.

Of note for this clonotype: Its specificity is unknown.

TCRdb re-analysed the RT-PCR reads in MiXCR, keeping a single row per CDR3 protein. Of hundreds of thousands of distinct CDR3 sequences in the sample, over 9.5% are singletons; the top ten hold around 12%. In germline, CDR1 is MNHEY, CDR2 SVGAGI. V lost 0 bases, J lost 4 bases, and 6 bases stayed unmatched. The CDR3 runs 15 residues. The origin of this receptor is a man aged 45 to 65 who received an inactivated influenza vaccine. The chain couples TRBV6-5 to TRBJ2-7; 7 bases align to TRBD1. The sequencing used PBMCs from blood, collected more than 35 days after vaccination. The CDR3 region is CASSYSIAGGYEQYF. CDR3 DNA sequence: TGTGCCAGCAGTTACTCGATTGCAGGGGGATACGAGCAGTACTTC.